One and the same sample provided the 7 T cell receptor beta chains below, sequenced in a study of T cells after yellow fever vaccination. TCRdb reanalysed the 5' RACE reads using MiXCR and keeps one entry per CDR3 protein. Of approximately 150,000 distinct CDR3 sequences listed, 7.7% are singletons. The sequencing used CD4+ T cells sorted from PBMCs, collected 5 days after the yellow fever booster vaccination. These receptors all stem from a man aged 25-40 years who received the YFV17D yellow fever vaccine.

In its sample, this clonotype was seen many times. The chain is built from TRBV20-1 and TRBJ1-2; no definite D call. Germline CDR1 reads DFQATT; CDR2 reads SNEGSKA (reference sequence). Trimming left V 4 bases short and J 4 bases short, with 19 bases between. There are 15 residues in the CDR3. CDR3 loop: CSATVPTQGIYGYTF. CDR3 in DNA: TGCAGTGCTACCGTCCCAACCCAAGGGATCTATGGCTACACCTTC.

The table lists this clonotype with many counts. CDR3 bases: TGTGCCAGCAGTTCGTATGGGGGGGAGCTGTTTTTT. Protein: CASSSYGGELFF. V gene TRBV12-3 or TRBV12-4 combines with J gene TRBJ2-2; unclear D gene. Trimming pared 4 bases from V and 8 bases from J, leaving 8 bases between. The CDR3 sequence is 12 residues long.

Of note for this clonotype: A much larger clone lies one base from this, so it may be a read error. The chain employs TRBV20-1 and TRBJ1-3, with D unclear. The CDR3 runs 14 residues. Between the trimmed V and J ends, which lost 2 bases and 4 bases, there was a span of 12 bases. The germline V gene has CDR1 DFQATT and CDR2 SNEGSKA (reference sequence). The CDR3 nucleotides read TGCAGTGCTAGACCGGCGGCAAACGGAAACACCATATATTTT. Its protein is CSARPAANGNTIYF.

This clonotype has ten or more counts. The J gene is TRBJ1-1, the V gene TRBV6-2 or TRBV6-3; D call uncertain. The CDR3 loop spans 13 amino acids. Germline lookup yields CDR1 MNHEY and CDR2 SVGEGT. The V and J ends lost 0 bases and 5 bases respectively, with 7 bases between them. CDR3 nucleotide sequence: TGTGCCAGCAGTTACTCGAGTGTGACTGAAGCTTTCTTT. As protein: CASSYSSVTEAFF.

V is TRBV27 and J is TRBJ1-5; the D gene is possibly TRBD1 (6 bases). Trimming stripped 0 bases from V and 2 bases from J, with 14 bases between. The CDR3 runs to 17 residues. CDR1 is MNHEY and CDR2 is SMNVEV in the germline V gene (reference sequence). Written as DNA, the CDR3 is TGTGCCAGCAGTTTATCGGGCCCTGGGGGCGGCAATCAGCCCCAGCATTTT. This sequence encodes CASSLSGPGGGNQPQHF.

This clonotype was counted ten times or more. This rearrangement joins TRBV6-1 to TRBJ2-1; D may be TRBD1 or TRBD2 (7 bases each). V was cut by 7 bases and J by 1 base, with 23 bases left in between. Germline lookup yields CDR1 MNHNS and CDR2 SASEGT. This CDR3 has 18 residues. CDR3 residues: CASTQGEGRLLSYNEQFF. The CDR3 bases are TGTGCCAGCACCCAGGGGGAGGGCCGTTTATTATCCTACAATGAGCAGTTCTTC.

This clonotype was seen repeatedly, ten times or more. The genes are TRBV20-1 and TRBJ1-2, with D possibly being TRBD1 (6 bases). The germline CDR1 and CDR2 sequences are DFQATT and SNEGSKA (reference sequence). Trimming shortened V by 6 bases and J by 2 bases, and 16 bases separated the two germline ends. This CDR3 is built from 14 residues. The DNA for the CDR3 is TGCAGTGCCCAGGGCAGGGGATACAACTATGGCTACACCTTC. Translating it yields CSAQGRGYNYGYTF.